This T cell receptor beta chain was identified in a study of blood T cell repertoires in COVID-19. Membership in each cohort depended on participant-reported clinical history. The germline V and J ends were trimmed by 0 bases and 15 bases, with 18 bases remaining between them. This CDR3 comprises 14 residues. The germline CDR1 and CDR2 sequences are KGHSH and LQKENI. How the authors handled the data: Using reference gene primer amplification, nucleated cell counts were estimated. Generated by immunoSEQ multiplex PCR, the TCRdb table keeps only in-frame clones and is missing some. That table supplies the V and J calls and clone size; D and trimming were determined from the DNA. Here the sample spans fewer than 200,000 clones, roughly 80% being singletons.

Sequencing input: PBMCs or T cells enriched from blood (not recorded which). The TCR was taken from a woman aged 60 to 75 with acute COVID-19. The rearrangement joins TRBV18 to TRBJ2-1; D not certain. CDR3 bases: TGTGCCAGCTCACCACCGAGTACACCCGAGGATCCGTTCTTC. Its protein product is CASSPPSTPEDPFF.